The table lists the clone carrying this T cell receptor beta chain with a few counts. The sample belongs to a study of blood T cell repertoires in COVID-19. Study in general: Italy, Spain and the United States were the sources of the convalescent and acute COVID-19 samples. In each case, the material was cDNA or gDNA derived from T cells, B-cell-depleted T cells, or PBMCs.

Followed longitudinally, the Seattle patients had been enrolled during active infection. CDR3 length: 15 amino acids. The germline V gene encodes CDR1 MNHEY and CDR2 SVGAGI. The ends lost 6 bases at V and 7 bases at J; junction bases unmatched: 8. Original analysis: Amplified reference gene primers provided the basis for estimating nucleated cell counts. TCRdb keeps only in-frame clones here, not all; method: immunoSEQ multiplex PCR. The D gene and trimming were derived from the DNA, and the V and J assignments and clone size from that table. Found here are fewer than 150,000 clones, around 83% of them singletons; the top ten hold around 5.5%.

The sequence derives from a woman aged 55-69 years with COVID-19, enrolled during active disease. The V call is TRBV6-5, the J call TRBJ1-5, with 11 bases aligning to TRBD1. The sequenced sample consisted of peripheral blood. The CDR3, as DNA: TGTGCCAGCAGGCGGACAGGGGGCGAGGCCCAGCCCCAGCATTTT. Translating gives CASRRTGGEAQPQHF.